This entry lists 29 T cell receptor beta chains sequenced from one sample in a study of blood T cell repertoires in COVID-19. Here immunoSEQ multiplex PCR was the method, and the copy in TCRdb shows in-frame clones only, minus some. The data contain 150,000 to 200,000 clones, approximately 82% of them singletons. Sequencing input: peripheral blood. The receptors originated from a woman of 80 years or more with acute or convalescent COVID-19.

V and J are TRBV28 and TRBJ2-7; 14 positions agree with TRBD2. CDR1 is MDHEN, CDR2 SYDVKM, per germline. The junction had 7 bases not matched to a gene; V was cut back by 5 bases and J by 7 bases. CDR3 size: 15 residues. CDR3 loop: CASSPGTSGSFEQYF. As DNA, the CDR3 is TGTGCCAGCAGTCCGGGGACTAGCGGGAGTTTTGAGCAGTACTTC. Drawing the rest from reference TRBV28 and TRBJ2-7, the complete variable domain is DVKVTQSSRYLVKRTGEKVFLECVQDMDHENMFWYRQDPGLGLRLIYFSYDVKMKEKGDIPEGYSVSREKKERFSLILESASTNQTSMYLCASSPGTSGSFEQYFGPGTRLTVT.

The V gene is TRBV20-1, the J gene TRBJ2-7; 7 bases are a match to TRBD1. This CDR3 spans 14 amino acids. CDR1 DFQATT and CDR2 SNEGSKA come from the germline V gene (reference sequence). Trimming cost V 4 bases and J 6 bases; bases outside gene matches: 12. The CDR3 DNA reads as TGCAGTGCTAATGATAGGGGGCCCAACGGCGAGCAGTACTTC. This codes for CSANDRGPNGEQYF.

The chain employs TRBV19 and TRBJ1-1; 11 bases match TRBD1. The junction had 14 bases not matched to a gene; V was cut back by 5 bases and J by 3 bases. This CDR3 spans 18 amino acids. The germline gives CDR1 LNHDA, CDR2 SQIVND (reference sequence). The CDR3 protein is CASSPSPVGQGGYTEAFF. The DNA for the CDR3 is TGTGCCAGTAGTCCCTCTCCCGTGGGACAGGGGGGATACACTGAAGCTTTCTTT. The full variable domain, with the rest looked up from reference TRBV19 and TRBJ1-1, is DGGITQSPKYLFRKEGQNVTLSCEQNLNHDAMYWYRQDPGQGLRLIYYSQIVNDFQKGDIAEGYSVSREKKESFPLTVTSAQKNPTAFYLCASSPSPVGQGGYTEAFFGQGTRLTVV.

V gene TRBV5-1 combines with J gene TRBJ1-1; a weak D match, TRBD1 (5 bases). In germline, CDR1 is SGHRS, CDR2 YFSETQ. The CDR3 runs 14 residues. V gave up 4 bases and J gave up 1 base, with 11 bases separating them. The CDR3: CASSPIGQNTEAFF. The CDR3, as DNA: TGCGCCAGCAGCCCGATAGGACAGAACACTGAAGCTTTCTTT.

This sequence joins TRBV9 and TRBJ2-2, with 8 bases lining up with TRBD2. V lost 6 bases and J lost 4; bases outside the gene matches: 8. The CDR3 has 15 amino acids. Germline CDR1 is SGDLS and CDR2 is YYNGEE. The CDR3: CASNRAGVSTGELFF. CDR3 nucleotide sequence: TGTGCCAGCAACCGAGCGGGAGTGAGCACCGGGGAGCTGTTTTTT.

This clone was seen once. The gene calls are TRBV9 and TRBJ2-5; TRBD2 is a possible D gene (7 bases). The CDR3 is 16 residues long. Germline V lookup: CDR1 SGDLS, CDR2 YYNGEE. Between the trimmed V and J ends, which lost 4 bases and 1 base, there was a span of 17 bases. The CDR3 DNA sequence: TGTGCCAGCAGCCCACGGGGGCTAGCGGTCCAAGAGACCCAGTACTTC. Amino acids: CASSPRGLAVQETQYF.

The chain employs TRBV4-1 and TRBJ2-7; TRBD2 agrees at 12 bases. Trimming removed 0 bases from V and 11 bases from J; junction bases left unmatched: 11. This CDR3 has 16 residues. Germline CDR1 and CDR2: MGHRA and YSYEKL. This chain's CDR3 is CASSQDNLAGGLAEYF. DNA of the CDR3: TGCGCCAGCAGCCAAGATAACCTAGCGGGAGGGCTGGCGGAGTACTTC.

The CDR3 is CASSSRLGGSSYEQYF. Written as DNA, the CDR3 is TGTGCCAGCAGCTCAAGACTGGGCGGGAGCTCCTACGAGCAGTACTTC. V usage is TRBV7-2 and J usage is TRBJ2-7; 7 bases align to TRBD2. J lost 0 bases, V lost 4 bases, and 9 bases had no gene match. Germline V gene data show CDR1 as SGHTA and CDR2 as FQGNSA. The CDR3 is 16 residues long.

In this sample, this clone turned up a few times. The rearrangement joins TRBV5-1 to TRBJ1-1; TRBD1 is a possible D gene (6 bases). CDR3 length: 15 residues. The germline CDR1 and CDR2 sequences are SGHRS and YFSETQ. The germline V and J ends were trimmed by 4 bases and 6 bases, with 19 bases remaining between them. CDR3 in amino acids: CASSLRTADEAEAFF. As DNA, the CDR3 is TGCGCCAGCAGCCTTAGGACAGCGGATGAGGCTGAAGCTTTCTTT.

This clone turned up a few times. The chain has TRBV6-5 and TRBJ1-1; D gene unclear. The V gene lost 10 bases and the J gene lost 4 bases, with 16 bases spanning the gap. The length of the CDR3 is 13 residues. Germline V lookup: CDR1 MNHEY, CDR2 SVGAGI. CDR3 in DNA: TGTGCCACCCGGCTCCACAGTTCCACTGAAGCTTTCTTT. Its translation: CATRLHSSTEAFF.

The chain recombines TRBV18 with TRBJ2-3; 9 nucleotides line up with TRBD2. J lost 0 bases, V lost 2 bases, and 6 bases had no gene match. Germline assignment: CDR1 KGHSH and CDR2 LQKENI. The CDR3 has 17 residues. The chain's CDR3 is CASSPFLLAGSTDTQYF. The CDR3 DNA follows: TGTGCCAGCTCACCATTCTTACTAGCGGGCAGCACAGATACGCAGTATTTT.

The CDR3 DNA reads TGTGCCAGCAGCTTAGCCTATGGAAGGGGCGAGCAGTACTTC. Its protein product is CASSLAYGRGEQYF. The chain carries TRBV7-2 and TRBJ2-7; D possibly corresponds to TRBD1 (5 bases). The CDR3 consists of 14 residues. The germline CDR1 and CDR2 sequences are SGHTA and FQGNSA. V was trimmed by 0 bases and J by 6 bases, leaving 12 bases between them.

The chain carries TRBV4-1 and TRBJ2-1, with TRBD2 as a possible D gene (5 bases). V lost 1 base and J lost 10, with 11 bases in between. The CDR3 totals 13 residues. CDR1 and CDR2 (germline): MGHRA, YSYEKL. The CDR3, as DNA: TGCGCCAGCAGCCAAGCGGGATCGGGGGAGCAGTTCTTC. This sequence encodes CASSQAGSGEQFF.

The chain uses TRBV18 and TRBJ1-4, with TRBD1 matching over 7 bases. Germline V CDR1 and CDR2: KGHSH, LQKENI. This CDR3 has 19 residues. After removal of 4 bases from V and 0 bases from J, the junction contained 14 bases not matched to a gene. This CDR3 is CASSRANRGSSSTNEKLFF. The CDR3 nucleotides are TGTGCCAGCTCACGGGCTAACAGGGGTTCATCATCAACTAATGAAAAACTGTTTTTT.

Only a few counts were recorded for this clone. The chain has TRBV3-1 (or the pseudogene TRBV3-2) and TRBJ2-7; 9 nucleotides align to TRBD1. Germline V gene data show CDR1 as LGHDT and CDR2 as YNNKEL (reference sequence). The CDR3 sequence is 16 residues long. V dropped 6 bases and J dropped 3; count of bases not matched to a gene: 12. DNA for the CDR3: TGTGCCAGCAGTAACAGGGGGCTCGGGTCCTTCTACGAGCAGTACTTC. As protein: CASSNRGLGSFYEQYF.

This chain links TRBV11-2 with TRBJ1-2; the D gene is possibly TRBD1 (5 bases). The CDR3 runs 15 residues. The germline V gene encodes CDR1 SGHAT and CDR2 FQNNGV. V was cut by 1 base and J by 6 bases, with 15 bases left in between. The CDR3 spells CASSLGTGVGHGYTF. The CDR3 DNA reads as TGTGCCAGCAGCTTAGGTACAGGTGTGGGGCATGGCTACACCTTC.

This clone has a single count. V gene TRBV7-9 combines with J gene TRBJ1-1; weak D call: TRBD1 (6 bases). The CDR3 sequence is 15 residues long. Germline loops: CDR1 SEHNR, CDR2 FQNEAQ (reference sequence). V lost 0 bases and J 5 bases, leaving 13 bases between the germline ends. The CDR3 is CASSLAGAGVTEAFF. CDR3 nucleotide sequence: TGTGCCAGCAGCTTAGCGGGCGCAGGGGTAACTGAAGCTTTCTTT.

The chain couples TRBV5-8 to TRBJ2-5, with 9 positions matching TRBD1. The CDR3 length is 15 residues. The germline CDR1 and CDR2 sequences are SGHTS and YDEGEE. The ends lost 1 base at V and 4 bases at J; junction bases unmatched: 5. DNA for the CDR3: TGTGCCAGCAGCTTGTATGTGACAGGGGGAGAGACCCAGTACTTC. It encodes CASSLYVTGGETQYF.

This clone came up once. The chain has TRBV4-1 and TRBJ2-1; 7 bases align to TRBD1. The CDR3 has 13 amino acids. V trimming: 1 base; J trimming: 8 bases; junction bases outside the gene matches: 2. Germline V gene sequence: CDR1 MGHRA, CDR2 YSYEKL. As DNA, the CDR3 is TGCGCCAGCAGCCAAGGACAGGGCTATGAGCAGTTCTTC. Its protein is CASSQGQGYEQFF.

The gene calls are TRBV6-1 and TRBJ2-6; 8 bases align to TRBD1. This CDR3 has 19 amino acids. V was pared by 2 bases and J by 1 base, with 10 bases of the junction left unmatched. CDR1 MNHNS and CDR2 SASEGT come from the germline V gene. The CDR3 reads CASSERGQGVSSGANVLTF. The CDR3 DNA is TGTGCCAGCAGTGAACGAGGACAGGGTGTTAGTTCTGGGGCCAACGTCCTGACTTTC.

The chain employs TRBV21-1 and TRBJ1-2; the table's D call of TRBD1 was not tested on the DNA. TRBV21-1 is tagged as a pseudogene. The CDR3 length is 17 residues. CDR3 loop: CASSTDPGTPFDYGYTF. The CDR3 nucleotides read TGTGCCAGCAGCACCGACCCCGGGACACCTTTCGACTATGGCTACACCTTC.

The CDR3 reads CASSQTGRGTGELFF. CDR3 DNA sequence: TGTGCCAGCAGCCAGACAGGGCGTGGAACCGGGGAGCTGTTTTTT. The chain links TRBV3-1 (or the pseudogene TRBV3-2) to TRBJ2-2; 7 bases align to TRBD1. The CDR3 has 15 residues. J lost 5 bases, V lost 3 bases, and 6 bases had no gene match. Germline CDR1 and CDR2: LGHDT and YNNKEL (reference sequence).

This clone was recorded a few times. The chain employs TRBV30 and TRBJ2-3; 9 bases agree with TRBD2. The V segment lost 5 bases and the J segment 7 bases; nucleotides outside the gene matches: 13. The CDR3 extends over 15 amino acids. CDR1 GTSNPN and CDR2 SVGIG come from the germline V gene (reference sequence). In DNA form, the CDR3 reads TGTGCCTGGGTTGGTGAGGCGGGAGGGCCTCATACGCAGTATTTT. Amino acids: CAWVGEAGGPHTQYF.

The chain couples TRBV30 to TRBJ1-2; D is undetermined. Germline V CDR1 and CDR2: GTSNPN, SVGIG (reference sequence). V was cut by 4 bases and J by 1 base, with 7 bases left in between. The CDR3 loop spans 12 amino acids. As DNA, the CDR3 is TGTGCCTGGACCGGGGTTAACTATGGCTACACCTTC. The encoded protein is CAWTGVNYGYTF.

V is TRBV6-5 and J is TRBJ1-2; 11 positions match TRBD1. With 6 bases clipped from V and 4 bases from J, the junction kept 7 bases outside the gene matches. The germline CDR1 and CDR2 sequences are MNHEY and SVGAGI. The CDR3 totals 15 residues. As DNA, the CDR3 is TGTGCCAGCAGACCCTGGGACAGGGGGGTCTATGGCTACACCTTC. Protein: CASRPWDRGVYGYTF.

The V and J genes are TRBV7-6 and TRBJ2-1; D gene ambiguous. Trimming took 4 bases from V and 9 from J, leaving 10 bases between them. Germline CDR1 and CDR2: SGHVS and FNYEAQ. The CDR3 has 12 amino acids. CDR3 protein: CASSYRPGEQFF. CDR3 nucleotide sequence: TGTGCCAGCAGCTACCGGCCGGGTGAGCAGTTCTTC.

CDR3 bases: TGCGCCAGCAGTCGGGAAGGCAATCAGCCCCAGCATTTT. It encodes CASSREGNQPQHF. V usage is TRBV5-1 and J usage is TRBJ1-5; no clear D. Germline CDR1 is SGHRS and CDR2 is YFSETQ. The length of the CDR3 is 13 residues. V was shortened by 5 bases and J by 2 bases, with 8 bases between the two germline ends.

The CDR3: CASSEFRGYEQYF. The DNA of the CDR3 is TGCGCCAGCAGTGAGTTTAGGGGCTACGAGCAGTACTTC. This chain connects TRBV10-1 to TRBJ2-7, with D maybe TRBD1 (5 bases). The CDR3 spans 13 residues. Germline CDR1 reads WNHNN; CDR2 reads SYGVQD (reference sequence). The V gene lost 1 base and the J gene lost 3 bases, with 7 bases spanning the gap.

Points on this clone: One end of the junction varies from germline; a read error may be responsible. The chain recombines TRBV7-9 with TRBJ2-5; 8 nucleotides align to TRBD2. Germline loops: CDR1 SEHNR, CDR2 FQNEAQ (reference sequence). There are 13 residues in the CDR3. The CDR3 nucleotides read TGTGCCAGCAGCGTAGCGGGACTGGAGACCCAGTACTTC. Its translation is CASSVAGLETQYF.